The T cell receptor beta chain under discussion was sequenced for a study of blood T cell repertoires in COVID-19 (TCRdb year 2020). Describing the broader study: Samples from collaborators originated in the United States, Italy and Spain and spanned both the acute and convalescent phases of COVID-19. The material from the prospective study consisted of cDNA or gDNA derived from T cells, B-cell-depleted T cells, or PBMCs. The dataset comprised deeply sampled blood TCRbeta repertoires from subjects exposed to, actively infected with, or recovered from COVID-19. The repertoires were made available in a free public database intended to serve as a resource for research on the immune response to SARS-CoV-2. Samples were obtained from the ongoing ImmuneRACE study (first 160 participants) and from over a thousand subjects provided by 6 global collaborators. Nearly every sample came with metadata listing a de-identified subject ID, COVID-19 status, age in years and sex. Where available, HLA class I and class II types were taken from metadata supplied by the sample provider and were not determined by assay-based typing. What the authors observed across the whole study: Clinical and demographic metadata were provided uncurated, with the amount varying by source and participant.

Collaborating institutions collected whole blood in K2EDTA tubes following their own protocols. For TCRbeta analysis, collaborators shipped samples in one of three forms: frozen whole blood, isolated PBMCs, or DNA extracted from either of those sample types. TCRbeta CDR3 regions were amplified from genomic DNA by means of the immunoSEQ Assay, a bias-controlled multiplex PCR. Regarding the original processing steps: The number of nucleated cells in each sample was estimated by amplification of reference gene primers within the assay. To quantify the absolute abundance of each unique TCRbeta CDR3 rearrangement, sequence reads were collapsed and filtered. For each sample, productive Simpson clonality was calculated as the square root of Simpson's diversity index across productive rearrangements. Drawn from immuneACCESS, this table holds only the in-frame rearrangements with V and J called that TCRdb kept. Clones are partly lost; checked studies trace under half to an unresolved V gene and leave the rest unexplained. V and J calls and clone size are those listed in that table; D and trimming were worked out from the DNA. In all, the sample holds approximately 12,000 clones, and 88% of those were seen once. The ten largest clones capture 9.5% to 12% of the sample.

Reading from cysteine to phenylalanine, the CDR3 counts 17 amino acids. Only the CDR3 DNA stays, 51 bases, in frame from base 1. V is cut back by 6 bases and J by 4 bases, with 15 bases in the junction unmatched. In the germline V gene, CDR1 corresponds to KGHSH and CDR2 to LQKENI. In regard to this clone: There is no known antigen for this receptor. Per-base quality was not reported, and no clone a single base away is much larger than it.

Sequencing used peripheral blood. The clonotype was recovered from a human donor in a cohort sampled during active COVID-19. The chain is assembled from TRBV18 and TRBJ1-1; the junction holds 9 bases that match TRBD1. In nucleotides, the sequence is TGTGCCAGCTCGCTATACAGGGGGCGCAGGGATGGCACTGAAGCTTTCTTT. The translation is CASSLYRGRRDGTEAFF.